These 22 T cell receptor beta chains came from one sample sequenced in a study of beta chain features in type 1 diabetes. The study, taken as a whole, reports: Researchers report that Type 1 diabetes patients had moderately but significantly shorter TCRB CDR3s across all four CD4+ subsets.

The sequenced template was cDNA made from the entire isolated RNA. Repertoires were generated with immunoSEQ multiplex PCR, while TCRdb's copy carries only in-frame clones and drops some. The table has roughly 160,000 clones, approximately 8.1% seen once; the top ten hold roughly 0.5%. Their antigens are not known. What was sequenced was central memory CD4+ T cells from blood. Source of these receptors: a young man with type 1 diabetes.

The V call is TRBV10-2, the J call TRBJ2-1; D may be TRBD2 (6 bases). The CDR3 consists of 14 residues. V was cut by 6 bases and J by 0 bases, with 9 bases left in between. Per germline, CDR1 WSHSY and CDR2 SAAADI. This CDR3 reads CASRDYNSYNEQFF. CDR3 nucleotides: TGCGCCAGCAGGGACTATAACTCCTACAATGAGCAGTTCTTC.

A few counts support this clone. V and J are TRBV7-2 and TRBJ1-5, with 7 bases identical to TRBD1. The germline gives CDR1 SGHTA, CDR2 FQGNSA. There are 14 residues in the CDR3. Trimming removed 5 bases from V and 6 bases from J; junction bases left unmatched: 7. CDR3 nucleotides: TGTGCCAGCAGCAGTGACAGGGCGGCTCAGCCCCAGCATTTT. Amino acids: CASSSDRAAQPQHF.

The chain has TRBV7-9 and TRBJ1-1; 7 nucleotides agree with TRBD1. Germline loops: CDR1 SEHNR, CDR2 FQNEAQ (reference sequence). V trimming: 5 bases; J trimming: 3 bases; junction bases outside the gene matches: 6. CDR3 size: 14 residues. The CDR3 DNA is TGTGCCAGCAGCGGGCCGGACAGGCACACTGAAGCTTTCTTT. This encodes CASSGPDRHTEAFF.

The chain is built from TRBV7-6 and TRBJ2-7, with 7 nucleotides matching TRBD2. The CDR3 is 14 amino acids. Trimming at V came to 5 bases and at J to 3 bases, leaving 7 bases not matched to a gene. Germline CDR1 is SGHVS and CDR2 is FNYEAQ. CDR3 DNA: TGTGCCAGCAGCCCGAGCGGGGCTCACTACGAGCAGTACTTC. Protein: CASSPSGAHYEQYF.

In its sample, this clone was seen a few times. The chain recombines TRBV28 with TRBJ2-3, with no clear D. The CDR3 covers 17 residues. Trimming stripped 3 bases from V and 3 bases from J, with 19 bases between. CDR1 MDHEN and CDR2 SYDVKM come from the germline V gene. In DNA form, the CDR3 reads TGTGCCAGCAGTTTGTTTAGAACGGTCGAGGAAACAGATACGCAGTATTTT. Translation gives CASSLFRTVEETDTQYF. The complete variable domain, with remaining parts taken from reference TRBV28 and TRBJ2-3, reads DVKVTQSSRYLVKRTGEKVFLECVQDMDHENMFWYRQDPGLGLRLIYFSYDVKMKEKGDIPEGYSVSREKKERFSLILESASTNQTSMYLCASSLFRTVEETDTQYFGPGTRLTVL.

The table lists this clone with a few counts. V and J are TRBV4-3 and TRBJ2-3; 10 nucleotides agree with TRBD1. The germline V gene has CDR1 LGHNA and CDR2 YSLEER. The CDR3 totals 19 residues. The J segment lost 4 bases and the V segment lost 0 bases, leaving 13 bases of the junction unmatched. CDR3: CASSQDDRGRVSRSDTQYF. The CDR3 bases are TGCGCCAGCAGCCAAGATGACAGGGGGCGCGTTTCTAGGTCAGATACGCAGTATTTT.

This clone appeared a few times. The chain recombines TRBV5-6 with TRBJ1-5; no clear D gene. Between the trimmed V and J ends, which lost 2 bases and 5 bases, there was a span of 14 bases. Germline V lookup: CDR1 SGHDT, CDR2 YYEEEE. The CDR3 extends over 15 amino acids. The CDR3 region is CASSLGPARDQPQHF. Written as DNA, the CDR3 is TGTGCCAGCAGCTTAGGTCCTGCTCGGGATCAGCCCCAGCATTTT. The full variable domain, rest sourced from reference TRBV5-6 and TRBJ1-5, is DAGVTQSPTHLIKTRGQQVTLRCSPKSGHDTVSWYQQALGQGPQFIFQYYEEEERQRGNFPDRFSGHQFPNYSSELNVNALLLGDSALYLCASSLGPARDQPQHFGDGTRLSIL.

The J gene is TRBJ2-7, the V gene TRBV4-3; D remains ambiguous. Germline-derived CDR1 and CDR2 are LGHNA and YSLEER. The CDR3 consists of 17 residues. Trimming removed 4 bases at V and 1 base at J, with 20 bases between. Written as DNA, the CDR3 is TGCGCCAGCAGCCGGCGGTTTAGTTTCGAAGGTTCCTACGAGCAGTACTTC. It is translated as CASSRRFSFEGSYEQYF.

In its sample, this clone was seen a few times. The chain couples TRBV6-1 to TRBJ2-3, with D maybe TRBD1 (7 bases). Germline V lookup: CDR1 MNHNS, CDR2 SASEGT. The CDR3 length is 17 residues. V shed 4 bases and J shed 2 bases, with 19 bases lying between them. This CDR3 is CASSAGGSRFATDTQYF. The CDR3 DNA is TGTGCCAGCAGTGCAGGGGGGTCACGATTCGCCACAGATACGCAGTATTTT.

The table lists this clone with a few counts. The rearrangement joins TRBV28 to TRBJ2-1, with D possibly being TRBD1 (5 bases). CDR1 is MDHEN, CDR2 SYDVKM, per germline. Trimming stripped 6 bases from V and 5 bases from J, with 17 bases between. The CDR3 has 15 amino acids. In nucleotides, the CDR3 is TGTGCCAGCAGCAAACCCAGGGTTTCAGACAATGAGCAGTTCTTC. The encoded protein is CASSKPRVSDNEQFF.

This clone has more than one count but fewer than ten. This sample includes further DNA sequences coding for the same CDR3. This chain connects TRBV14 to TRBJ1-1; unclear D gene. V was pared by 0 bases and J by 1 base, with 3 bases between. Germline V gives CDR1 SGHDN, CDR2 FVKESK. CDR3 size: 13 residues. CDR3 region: CASSQDQNTEAFF. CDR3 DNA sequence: TGTGCCAGCAGCCAAGACCAGAACACTGAAGCTTTCTTT. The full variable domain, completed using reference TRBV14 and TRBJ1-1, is EAGVTQFPSHSVIEKGQTVTLRCDPISGHDNLYWYRRVMGKEIKFLLHFVKESKQDESGMPNNRFLAERTGGTYSTLKVQPAELEDSGVYFCASSQDQNTEAFFGQGTRLTVV.

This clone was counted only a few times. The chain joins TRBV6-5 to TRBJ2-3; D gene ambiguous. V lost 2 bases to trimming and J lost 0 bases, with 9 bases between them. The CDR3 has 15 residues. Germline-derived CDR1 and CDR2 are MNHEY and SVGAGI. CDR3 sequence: CASSYQVSSTDTQYF. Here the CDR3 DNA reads TGTGCCAGCAGTTACCAGGTTTCTAGCACAGATACGCAGTATTTT.

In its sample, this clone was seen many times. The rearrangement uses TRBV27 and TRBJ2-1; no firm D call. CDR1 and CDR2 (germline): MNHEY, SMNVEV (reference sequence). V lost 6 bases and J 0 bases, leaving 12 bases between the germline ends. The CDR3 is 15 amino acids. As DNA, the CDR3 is TGTGCCAGCAGCCGAGAGGTGGGCTCCTACAATGAGCAGTTCTTC. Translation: CASSREVGSYNEQFF.

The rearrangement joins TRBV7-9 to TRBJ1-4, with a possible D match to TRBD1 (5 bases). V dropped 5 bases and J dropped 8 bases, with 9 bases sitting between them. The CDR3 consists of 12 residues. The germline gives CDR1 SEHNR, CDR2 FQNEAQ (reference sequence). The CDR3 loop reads CASSLDKEKLFF. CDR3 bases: TGTGCCAGCAGCCTGGACAAGGAAAAACTGTTTTTT.

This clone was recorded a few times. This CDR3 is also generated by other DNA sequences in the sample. In DNA form, the CDR3 reads TGTGCCAGCAGCTTACGGGGGGCTGGGGCCAACGTCCTGACTTTC. Translation: CASSLRGAGANVLTF. The gene calls are TRBV7-9 and TRBJ2-6, with TRBD2 matching over 7 bases. CDR1 SEHNR and CDR2 FQNEAQ come from the germline V gene (reference sequence). The CDR3 length is 15 residues. V shed 2 bases and J 2 bases; nucleotides not matched to a gene: 0.

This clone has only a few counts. Here the CDR3 reads CASNAGQGAVRGTEAFF. The CDR3 nucleotides are TGTGCCAGTAATGCAGGACAGGGGGCAGTTAGGGGCACTGAAGCTTTCTTT. The chain has TRBV19 and TRBJ1-1; 11 positions match TRBD1. J was trimmed by 4 bases and V by 7 bases; bases with no gene match: 14. The CDR3 contains 17 residues. Germline V gene lookup returns CDR1 LNHDA and CDR2 SQIVND (reference sequence).

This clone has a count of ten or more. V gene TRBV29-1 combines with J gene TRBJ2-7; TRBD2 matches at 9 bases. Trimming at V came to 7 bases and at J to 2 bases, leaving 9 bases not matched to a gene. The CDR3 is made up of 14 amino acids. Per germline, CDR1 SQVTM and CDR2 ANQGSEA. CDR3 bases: TGCAGCGCCGGGGGCGGGGGGGGAACCTACGAGCAGTACTTC. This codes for CSAGGGGGTYEQYF.

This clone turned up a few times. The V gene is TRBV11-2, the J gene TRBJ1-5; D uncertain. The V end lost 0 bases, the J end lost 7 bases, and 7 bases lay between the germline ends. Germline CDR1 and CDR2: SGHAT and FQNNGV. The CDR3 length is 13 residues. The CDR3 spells CASSLERGQPQHF. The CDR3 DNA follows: TGTGCCAGCAGCTTAGAGCGAGGACAGCCCCAGCATTTT. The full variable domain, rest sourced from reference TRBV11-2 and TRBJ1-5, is EAGVAQSPRYKIIEKRQSVAFWCNPISGHATLYWYQQILGQGPKLLIQFQNNGVVDDSQLPKDRFSAERLKGVDSTLKIQPAKLEDSAVYLCASSLERGQPQHFGDGTRLSIL.

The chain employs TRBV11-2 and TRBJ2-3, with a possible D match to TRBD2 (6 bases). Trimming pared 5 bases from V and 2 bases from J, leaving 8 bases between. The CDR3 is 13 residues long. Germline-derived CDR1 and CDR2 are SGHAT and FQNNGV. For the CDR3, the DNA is TGTGCCAGCAGCCGGGACTTCACAGATACGCAGTATTTT. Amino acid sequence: CASSRDFTDTQYF. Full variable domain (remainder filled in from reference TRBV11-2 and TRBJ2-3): EAGVAQSPRYKIIEKRQSVAFWCNPISGHATLYWYQQILGQGPKLLIQFQNNGVVDDSQLPKDRFSAERLKGVDSTLKIQPAKLEDSAVYLCASSRDFTDTQYFGPGTRLTVL.

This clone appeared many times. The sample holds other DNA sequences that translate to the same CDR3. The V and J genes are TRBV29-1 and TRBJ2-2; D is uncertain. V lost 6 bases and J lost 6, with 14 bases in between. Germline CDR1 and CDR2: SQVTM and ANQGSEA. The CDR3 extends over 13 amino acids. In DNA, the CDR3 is TGCAGCGTAGGCGGAAGTATCGCCGGGGAGCTGTTTTTT. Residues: CSVGGSIAGELFF.

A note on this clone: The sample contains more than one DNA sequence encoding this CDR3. CDR3 DNA sequence: TGTGCCAGCAGCCCGCGGGACAGGGCTTACGAGCAGTACTTC. Its translation is CASSPRDRAYEQYF. The V gene is TRBV7-9, the J gene TRBJ2-7, with 9 bases lining up with TRBD1. Germline V gene lookup returns CDR1 SEHNR and CDR2 FQNEAQ (reference sequence). The CDR3 covers 14 residues. The J segment lost 4 bases and the V segment lost 5 bases, leaving 6 bases of the junction unmatched. Supplemented by reference TRBV7-9 and TRBJ2-7, the full variable domain reads DTGVSQNPRHKITKRGQNVTFRCDPISEHNRLYWYRQTLGQGPEFLTYFQNEAQLEKSRLLSDRFSAERPKGSFSTLEIQRTEQGDSAMYLCASSPRDRAYEQYFGPGTRLTVT.

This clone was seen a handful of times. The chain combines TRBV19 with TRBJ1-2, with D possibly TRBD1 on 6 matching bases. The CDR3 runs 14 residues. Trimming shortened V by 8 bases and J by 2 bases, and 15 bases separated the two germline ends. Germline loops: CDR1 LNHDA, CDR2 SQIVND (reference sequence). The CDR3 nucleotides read TGTGCCAGTGGCCGGACAGTCTACAACTATGGCTACACCTTC. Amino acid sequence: CASGRTVYNYGYTF.